Listed here are 24 T cell receptor beta chains from one sample, sequenced in a study of low-dose radiotherapy and immunotherapy resistance in tumors. The time point here: after trial treatment. Treatment described: LDRT plus nivolumab, ipilimumab, low-dose cyclophosphamide and aspirin (RACIN trial). First-strand cDNA relied on TRAV- and TRBV-specific primers spanning alpha and beta chains. TCR amplification ran 15 to 25 PCR cycles using constant-region and V-primer adapter primers. One entry per CDR3 protein, called by TCRdb with MiXCR from the reads. The table lists roughly 95,000 distinct CDR3 sequences, 20% to 25% of them singletons. The source was PBMCs, collected after low-dose radiotherapy plus immunotherapy. The receptors were gathered from a female donor with ovarian cancer.

There are many counts of this clonotype. The V call is TRBV20-1, the J call TRBJ1-1; 8 nucleotides agree with TRBD1. The germline CDR1 and CDR2 sequences are DFQATT and SNEGSKA (reference sequence). V was pared by 4 bases and J by 6 bases, with 10 bases of the junction left unmatched. The CDR3 has 14 amino acids. DNA for the CDR3: TGCAGTGCTACTAAACCGACAGGGGACTCTGAAGCTTTCTTT. Residues: CSATKPTGDSEAFF.

This clonotype was counted ten times or more. The rearrangement links TRBV13 to TRBJ2-3; either TRBD1 or TRBD2 may fit D (5 bases each). The CDR3 sequence is 13 residues long. The V and J ends lost 5 bases and 6 bases respectively, with 12 bases between them. Germline-derived CDR1 and CDR2 are PRHDT and FYEKMQ (reference sequence). CDR3 sequence: CASSLPGTDTQYF. CDR3 DNA: TGTGCCAGCAGCCTACCAGGGACCGATACGCAGTATTTT.

This clonotype was seen just once. It differs at one base from a far larger clone, so likely a read error. This rearrangement joins TRBV11-2 to TRBJ2-1; D uncertain. Trimming took off 3 bases at V and 8 bases at J, with 5 bases between the two ends. Per germline, CDR1 SGHAT and CDR2 FQNNGV. The CDR3 extends over 11 amino acids. CDR3 residues: CASSFRDEQFF. CDR3 sequence (DNA): TGTGCCAGCAGCTTTCGGGATGAGCAGTTCTTC.

This clonotype showed up many times. The chain employs TRBV20-1 and TRBJ2-1; either TRBD1 or TRBD2 may supply D (5 bases each). The CDR3 covers 11 residues. CDR1 DFQATT and CDR2 SNEGSKA come from the germline V gene (reference sequence). V gave up 5 bases and J gave up 8 bases, with 10 bases separating them. CDR3 protein: CSAGDGDEQFF. CDR3 nucleotides: TGCAGTGCTGGGGACGGAGATGAGCAGTTCTTC.

The chain uses TRBV12-5 and TRBJ2-1; 8 bases are a match to TRBD1. The V gene's germline CDR1 is LGHNT and CDR2 FRNRAP. V trimming: 0 bases; J trimming: 6 bases; junction bases outside the gene matches: 7. This CDR3 spans 16 amino acids. The CDR3: CASGLVSGGRSNEQFF. The CDR3 nucleotides read TGTGCTAGTGGTTTGGTATCAGGGGGCCGTAGCAATGAGCAGTTCTTC. Supplemented by reference TRBV12-5 and TRBJ2-1, the full variable domain reads DARVTQTPRHKVTEMGQEVTMRCQPILGHNTVFWYRQTMMQGLELLAYFRNRAPLDDSGMPKDRFSAEMPDATLATLKIQPSEPRDSAVYFCASGLVSGGRSNEQFFGPGTRLTVL.

This clonotype has a count of ten or more. This sequence joins TRBV27 and TRBJ1-1; D gene ambiguous. The length of the CDR3 is 13 residues. Between the trimmed V and J ends, which lost 3 bases and 5 bases, there was a span of 10 bases. Germline assignment: CDR1 MNHEY and CDR2 SMNVEV (reference sequence). The CDR3 sequence is CASSFYRETEAFF. The CDR3 nucleotides read TGTGCCAGCAGTTTCTATCGGGAGACTGAAGCTTTCTTT.

This clonotype has ten or more counts. The CDR3 loop is CASSARQGIGPLHF. CDR3 sequence (DNA): TGTGCCAGCAGTGCCCGACAGGGGATCGGACCCCTCCACTTT. This chain connects TRBV12-3 or TRBV12-4 to TRBJ1-6; 8 bases align to TRBD1. The V and J ends lost 5 bases and 12 bases, in that order; junction bases with no gene match: 9. The CDR3 has 14 residues.

Concerning this clonotype: A read error may account for a junction end that differs from germline. The V gene is TRBV6-2 or TRBV6-3, the J gene TRBJ1-3, with D uncertain. The CDR3 extends over 19 amino acids. CDR1 is MNHEY, CDR2 SVGEGT, per germline. CDR3 amino acids: CASSSLPGVVGYSRNTIYF. The CDR3 DNA follows: TGTGCCAGCAGTTCACTACCTGGAGTAGTGGGATACTCTAGAAACACCATATATTTT.

This clonotype was seen at least ten times. The chain is built from TRBV14 and TRBJ2-4; 10 positions agree with TRBD1. The CDR3 length is 15 residues. CDR1 and CDR2 (germline): SGHDN, FVKESK. V shed 4 bases and J 6 bases; nucleotides not matched to a gene: 6. CDR3 nucleotides: TGTGCCAGCAGCCCTTTGACAGGGGGCGCAAACATTCAGTACTTC. It yields the protein CASSPLTGGANIQYF. Supplemented by reference TRBV14 and TRBJ2-4, the full variable domain reads EAGVTQFPSHSVIEKGQTVTLRCDPISGHDNLYWYRRVMGKEIKFLLHFVKESKQDESGMPNNRFLAERTGGTYSTLKVQPAELEDSGVYFCASSPLTGGANIQYFGAGTRLSVL.

This clonotype was seen ten or more times. The V call is TRBV5-5, the J call TRBJ2-2; 10 bases line up with TRBD1. The junction had 11 bases not matched to a gene; V was cut back by 1 base and J by 2 bases. Germline loops: CDR1 SGHKS, CDR2 YYEKEE (reference sequence). This CDR3 contains 19 residues. The CDR3 reads CASSLRQRDRGFNTGELFF. The CDR3 nucleotides read TGTGCCAGCAGCTTGCGGCAGCGGGACAGGGGATTTAACACCGGGGAGCTGTTTTTT.

This clonotype was seen many times. This rearrangement joins TRBV4-2 to TRBJ2-1; 12 bases match TRBD2. This CDR3 spans 17 amino acids. Germline assignment: CDR1 LGHNA and CDR2 YNFKEQ. The V and J ends lost 2 bases and 6 bases, in that order; junction bases with no gene match: 8. The CDR3 DNA is TGTGCCAGCAGCCAAATACCCGGACTAGCGGGACTCAATGAGCAGTTCTTC. It codes for CASSQIPGLAGLNEQFF.

A note on this clonotype: A read error is the likely source, as a far larger clone sits one nucleotide away. The chain uses TRBV6-5 and TRBJ1-1, with D possibly TRBD1 on 6 matching bases. Germline V gives CDR1 MNHEY, CDR2 SVGAGI. The CDR3 is 13 residues long. CDR3 bases: TGTGCCAGCAGGAACAGGGCAGACACTAAAGCTTTCTTT. It yields the protein CASRNRADTKAFF.

J is TRBJ1-2 and V is TRBV3-1; D may be TRBD1 (5 bases). The V gene's germline CDR1 is LGHDT and CDR2 YNNKEL (reference sequence). The length of the CDR3 is 16 residues. Trimming stripped 0 bases from V and 3 bases from J, with 14 bases between. The CDR3 DNA is TGTGCCAGCAGCCAAGACGGGACGGGGCGCGACTATGGCTACACCTTC. Protein product: CASSQDGTGRDYGYTF.

At least ten counts were recorded for this clonotype. V gene TRBV6-2 or TRBV6-3 combines with J gene TRBJ1-6, with TRBD1 as a possible D gene (5 bases). Trimming stripped 2 bases from V and 2 bases from J, with 7 bases between. Germline V gene sequence: CDR1 MNHEY, CDR2 SVGEGT. This CDR3 region has 15 residues. The CDR3 spells CASSYQGPYNSPLHF. CDR3 nucleotides: TGTGCCAGCAGTTACCAGGGTCCCTATAATTCACCCCTCCACTTT.

V and J are TRBV28 and TRBJ2-7; 7 bases match TRBD2. This CDR3 region has 17 residues. The germline gives CDR1 MDHEN, CDR2 SYDVKM. The trim removed 5 bases at V and 4 bases at J, leaving 17 bases unmatched. The CDR3 sequence: CASSVPTSAGGQYEQYF. DNA of the CDR3: TGTGCCAGCAGTGTACCCACTAGCGCCGGAGGGCAGTACGAGCAGTACTTC.

This clonotype was detected ten times or more. The chain joins TRBV20-1 to TRBJ1-1; D not certain. V was clipped by 6 bases and J by 6 bases, with 11 bases between them. Germline V lookup: CDR1 DFQATT, CDR2 SNEGSKA (reference sequence). This CDR3 has 11 residues. The CDR3 sequence: CSAVGKAEAFF. The DNA for the CDR3 is TGCAGTGCAGTTGGAAAGGCTGAAGCTTTCTTT.

The chain joins TRBV7-9 to TRBJ2-1; possibly TRBD1 or TRBD2 for D (5 bases each). The germline CDR1 and CDR2 sequences are SEHNR and FQNEAQ (reference sequence). V was shortened by 8 bases and J by 7 bases, with 15 bases between the two germline ends. The CDR3 consists of 13 residues. The CDR3 protein is CASGDGPANEQFF. The CDR3, as DNA: TGTGCCAGCGGGGACGGACCCGCGAATGAGCAGTTCTTC.

Many counts were recorded for this clonotype. CDR3 in DNA: TGTGCCAGCTCACCAAACTTCGGACTAGCGGGGGGGCCAGGCAATGAGCAGTTCTTC. This gives the protein CASSPNFGLAGGPGNEQFF. The chain combines TRBV18 with TRBJ2-1; 15 bases are shared with TRBD2. This CDR3 has 19 residues. Germline V lookup: CDR1 KGHSH, CDR2 LQKENI. With V trimmed by 2 bases and J by 6 bases, 11 bases remained unmatched. Filled out from reference TRBV18 and TRBJ2-1, the complete variable domain reads NAGVMQNPRHLVRRRGQEARLRCSPMKGHSHVYWYRQLPEEGLKFMVYLQKENIIDESGMPKERFSAEFPKEGPSILRIQQVVRGDSAAYFCASSPNFGLAGGPGNEQFFGPGTRLTVL.

This clonotype has ten or more counts. This chain connects TRBV19 to TRBJ2-7, with a tentative D call TRBD2 (5 bases). CDR3 size: 14 residues. Germline lookup yields CDR1 LNHDA and CDR2 SQIVND (reference sequence). Trimming removed 9 bases from V and 2 bases from J, with 17 bases in between. The DNA for the CDR3 is TGTGCCAGCCAAGAAGCGGTAGGACCCTACGAGCAGTACTTC. Its translation: CASQEAVGPYEQYF.

There are many counts of this clonotype. The chain combines TRBV9 with TRBJ1-2; D gene ambiguous. Per the germline V gene, CDR1 is SGDLS and CDR2 is YYNGEE. The CDR3 spans 12 residues. Trimming took 4 bases from V and 8 from J, leaving 12 bases between them. CDR3 nucleotides: TGTGCCAGCAGCCGGGTTGAAGAAGGCTACACCTTC. As protein: CASSRVEEGYTF.

This clonotype has ten or more counts. The CDR3 spells CASSYLGAHEQYF. Written as DNA, the CDR3 is TGTGCCAGCAGTTACTTGGGGGCTCATGAGCAGTACTTC. The gene calls are TRBV6-2 or TRBV6-3 and TRBJ2-7; D is perhaps TRBD1 (6 bases). Trimming took off 1 base at V and 7 bases at J, with 11 bases between the two ends. Germline values: CDR1 MNHEY, CDR2 SVGEGT. The CDR3 is made up of 13 amino acids.

This clonotype was found once. The V and J genes are TRBV5-1 and TRBJ1-2; D is ambiguous. The CDR3 is 14 amino acids. Germline CDR1 SGHRS, CDR2 YFSETQ. Trimming removed 4 bases from V and 4 bases from J, with 14 bases in between. The CDR3 DNA follows: TGCGCCAGCAGCGCCCTACTGGGCTCCTATGGCTACACCTTC. Encoded protein: CASSALLGSYGYTF.

Comment on this clonotype: The likely explanation is a read error, given a far larger clone one base away. The CDR3 region is CASSYTGGYTKAFF. The CDR3 DNA sequence: TGTGCCAGCAGTTACACAGGGGGCTACACTAAAGCTTTCTTT. The chain combines TRBV6-6 with TRBJ1-1; 9 positions match TRBD1. The CDR3 has 14 amino acids. Per germline, CDR1 MNHNY and CDR2 SVGAGI (reference sequence).

The rearrangement links TRBV7-9 to TRBJ1-1, with D uncertain. The ends were cut back, 5 bases at V and 6 bases at J, with 13 bases in the middle. The CDR3 length is 13 residues. Germline V CDR1 and CDR2: SEHNR, FQNEAQ (reference sequence). This CDR3 reads CASSPSMGSEAFF. The CDR3 region has the DNA TGTGCCAGCAGCCCCTCCATGGGATCTGAAGCTTTCTTT.